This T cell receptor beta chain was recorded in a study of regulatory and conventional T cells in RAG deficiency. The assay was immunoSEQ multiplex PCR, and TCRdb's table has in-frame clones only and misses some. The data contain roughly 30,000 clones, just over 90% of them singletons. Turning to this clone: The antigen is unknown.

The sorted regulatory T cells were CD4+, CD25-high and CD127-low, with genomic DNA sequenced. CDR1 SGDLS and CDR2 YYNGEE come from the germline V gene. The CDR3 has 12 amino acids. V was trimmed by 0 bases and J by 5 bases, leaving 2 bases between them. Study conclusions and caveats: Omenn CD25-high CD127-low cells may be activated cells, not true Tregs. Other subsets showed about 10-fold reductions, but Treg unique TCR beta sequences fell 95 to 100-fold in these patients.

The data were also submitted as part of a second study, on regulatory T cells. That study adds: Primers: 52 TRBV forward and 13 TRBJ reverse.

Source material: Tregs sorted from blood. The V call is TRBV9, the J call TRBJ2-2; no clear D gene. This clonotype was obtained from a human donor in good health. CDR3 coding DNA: TGTGCCAGCAGCGTAGTTACCGGGGAGCTGTTTTTT. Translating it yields CASSVVTGELFF.